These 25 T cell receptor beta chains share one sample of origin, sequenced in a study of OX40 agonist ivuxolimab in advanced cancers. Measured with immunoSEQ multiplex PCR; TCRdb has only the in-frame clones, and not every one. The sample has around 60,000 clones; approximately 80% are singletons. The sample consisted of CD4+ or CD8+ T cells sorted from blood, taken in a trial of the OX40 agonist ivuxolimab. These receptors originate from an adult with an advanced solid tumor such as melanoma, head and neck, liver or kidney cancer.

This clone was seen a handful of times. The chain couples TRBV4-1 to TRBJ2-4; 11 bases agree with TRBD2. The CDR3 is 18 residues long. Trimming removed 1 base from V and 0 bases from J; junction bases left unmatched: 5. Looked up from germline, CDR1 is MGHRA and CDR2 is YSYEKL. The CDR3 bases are TGCGCCAGCAGCCAAGGGATAGCGGGAGGGTTAGCCAAAAACATTCAGTACTTC. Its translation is CASSQGIAGGLAKNIQYF.

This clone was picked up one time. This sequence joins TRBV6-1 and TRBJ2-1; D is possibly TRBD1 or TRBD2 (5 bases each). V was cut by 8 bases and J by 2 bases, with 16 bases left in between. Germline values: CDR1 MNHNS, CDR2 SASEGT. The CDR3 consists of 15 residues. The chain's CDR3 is CASRAGGGTYNEQFF. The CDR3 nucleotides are TGTGCCAGCCGGGCGGGTGGGGGAACCTACAATGAGCAGTTCTTC.

The CDR3 sequence is CASSPVPGANVLTF. The CDR3 bases are TGTGCCAGCTCACCAGTCCCTGGGGCCAACGTCCTGACTTTC. The chain uses TRBV18 and TRBJ2-6; D remains unclear. V lost 2 bases and J 2 bases, leaving 4 bases between the germline ends. This CDR3 contains 14 residues. Germline V gene lookup returns CDR1 KGHSH and CDR2 LQKENI.

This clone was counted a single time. As DNA, the CDR3 is TGTGCCACCAGCAGAGCGACCGGCACAGATACGCAGTATTTT. Translation gives CATSRATGTDTQYF. This chain connects TRBV15 to TRBJ2-3; D not resolved. V dropped 1 base and J dropped 1 base, with 6 bases sitting between them. The CDR3 loop spans 14 amino acids. CDR1 is LNHNV and CDR2 is YYDKDF in the germline V gene (reference sequence).

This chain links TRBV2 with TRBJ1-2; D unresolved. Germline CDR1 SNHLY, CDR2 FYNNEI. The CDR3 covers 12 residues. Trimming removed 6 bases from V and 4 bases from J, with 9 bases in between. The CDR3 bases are TGTGCCAGCAGGCGACTAGGCTATGGCTACACCTTC. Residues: CASRRLGYGYTF.

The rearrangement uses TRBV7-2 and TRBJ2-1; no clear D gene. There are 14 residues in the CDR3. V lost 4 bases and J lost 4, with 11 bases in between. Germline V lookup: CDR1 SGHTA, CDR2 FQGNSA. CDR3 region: CASSSRVAYNEQFF. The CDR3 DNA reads TGTGCCAGCAGCTCCCGGGTGGCATACAATGAGCAGTTCTTC.

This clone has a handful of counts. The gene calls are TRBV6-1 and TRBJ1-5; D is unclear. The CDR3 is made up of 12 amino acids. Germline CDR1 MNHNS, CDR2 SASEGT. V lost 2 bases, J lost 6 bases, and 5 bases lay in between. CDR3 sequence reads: CASSEMGQPQHF. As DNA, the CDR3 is TGTGCCAGCAGTGAAATGGGTCAGCCCCAGCATTTT.

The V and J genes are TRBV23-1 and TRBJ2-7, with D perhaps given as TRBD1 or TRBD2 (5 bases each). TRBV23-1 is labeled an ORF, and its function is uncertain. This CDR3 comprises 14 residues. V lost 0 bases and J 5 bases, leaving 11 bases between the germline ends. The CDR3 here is CASSQSRGADEQYV. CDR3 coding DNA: TGCGCCAGCAGTCAATCGAGGGGCGCGGACGAGCAGTACGTC.

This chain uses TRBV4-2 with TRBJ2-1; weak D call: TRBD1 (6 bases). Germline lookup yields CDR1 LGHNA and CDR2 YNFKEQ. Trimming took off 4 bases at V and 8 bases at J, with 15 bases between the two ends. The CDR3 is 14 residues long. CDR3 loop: CASSPGDKEDEQFF. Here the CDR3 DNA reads TGTGCCAGCAGCCCCGGGGACAAGGAGGATGAGCAGTTCTTC.

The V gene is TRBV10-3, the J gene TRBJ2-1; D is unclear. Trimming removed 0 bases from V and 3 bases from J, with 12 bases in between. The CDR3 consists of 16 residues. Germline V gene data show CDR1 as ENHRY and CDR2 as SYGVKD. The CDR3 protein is CAISESPARVYNEQFF. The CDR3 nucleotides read TGTGCCATCAGTGAGTCTCCCGCACGGGTCTACAATGAGCAGTTCTTC.

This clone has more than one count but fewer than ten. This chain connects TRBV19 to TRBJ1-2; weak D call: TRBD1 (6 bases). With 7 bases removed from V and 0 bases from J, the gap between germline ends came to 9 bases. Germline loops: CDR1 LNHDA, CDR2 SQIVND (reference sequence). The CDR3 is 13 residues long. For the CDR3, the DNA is TGTGCCAGTACTAGGGGGGCTAACTATGGCTACACCTTC. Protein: CASTRGANYGYTF.

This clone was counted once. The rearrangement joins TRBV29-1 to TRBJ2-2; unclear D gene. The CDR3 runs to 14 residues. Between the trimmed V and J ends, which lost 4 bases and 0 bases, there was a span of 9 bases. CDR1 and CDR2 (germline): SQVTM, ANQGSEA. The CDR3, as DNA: TGCAGCGTTGTAGAATACGCGAACACCGGGGAGCTGTTTTTT. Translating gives CSVVEYANTGELFF.

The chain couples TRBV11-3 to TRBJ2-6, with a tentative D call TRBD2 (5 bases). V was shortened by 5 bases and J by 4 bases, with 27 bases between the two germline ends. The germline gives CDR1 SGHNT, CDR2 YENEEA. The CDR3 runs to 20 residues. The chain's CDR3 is CASSLTGPGEKTRGANVLTF. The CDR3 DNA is TGTGCCAGCAGCCTGACGGGTCCCGGGGAAAAGACTCGGGGGGCCAACGTCCTGACTTTC.

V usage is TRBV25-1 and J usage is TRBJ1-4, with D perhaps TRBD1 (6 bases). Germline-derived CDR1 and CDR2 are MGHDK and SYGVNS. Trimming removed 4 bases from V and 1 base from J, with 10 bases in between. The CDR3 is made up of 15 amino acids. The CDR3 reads CASSGHRVTNEKLFF. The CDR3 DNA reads TGTGCCAGCAGTGGGCACAGGGTAACTAATGAAAAACTGTTTTTT.

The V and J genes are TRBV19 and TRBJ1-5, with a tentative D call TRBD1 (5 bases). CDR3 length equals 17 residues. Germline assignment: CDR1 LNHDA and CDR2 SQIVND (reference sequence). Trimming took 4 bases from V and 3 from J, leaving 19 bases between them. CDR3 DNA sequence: TGTGCCAGTAGTACTACCGGGACCCCCGAACTCAATCAGCCCCAGCATTTT. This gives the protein CASSTTGTPELNQPQHF.

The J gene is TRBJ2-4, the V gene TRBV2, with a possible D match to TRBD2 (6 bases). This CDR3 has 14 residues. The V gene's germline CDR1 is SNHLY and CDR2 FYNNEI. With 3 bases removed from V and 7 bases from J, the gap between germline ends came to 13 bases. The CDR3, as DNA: TGTGCCAGCAGTGAGATGTGGGGACTGAACATTCAGTACTTC. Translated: CASSEMWGLNIQYF.

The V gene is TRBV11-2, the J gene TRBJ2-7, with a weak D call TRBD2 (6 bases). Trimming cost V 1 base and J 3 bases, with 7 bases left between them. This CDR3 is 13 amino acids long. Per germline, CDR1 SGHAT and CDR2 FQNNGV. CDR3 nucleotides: TGTGCCAGCAGCTTAGTGGGAGGCTACGAGCAGTACTTC. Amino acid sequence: CASSLVGGYEQYF.

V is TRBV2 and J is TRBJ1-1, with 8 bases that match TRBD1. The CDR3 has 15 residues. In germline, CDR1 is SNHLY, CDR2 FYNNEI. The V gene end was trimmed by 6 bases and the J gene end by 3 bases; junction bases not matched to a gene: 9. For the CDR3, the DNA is TGTGCCAGCAGCGACCGGACAGGGCCCGACACTGAAGCTTTCTTT. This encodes CASSDRTGPDTEAFF.

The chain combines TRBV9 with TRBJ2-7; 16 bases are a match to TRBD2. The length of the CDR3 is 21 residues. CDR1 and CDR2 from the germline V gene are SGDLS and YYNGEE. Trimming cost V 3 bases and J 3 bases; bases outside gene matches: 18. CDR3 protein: CASSGGTSGRAGNLLGYEQYV. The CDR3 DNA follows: TGTGCCAGCAGCGGTGGGACTAGCGGGAGGGCTGGCAACCTCCTCGGCTACGAGCAGTACGTC.

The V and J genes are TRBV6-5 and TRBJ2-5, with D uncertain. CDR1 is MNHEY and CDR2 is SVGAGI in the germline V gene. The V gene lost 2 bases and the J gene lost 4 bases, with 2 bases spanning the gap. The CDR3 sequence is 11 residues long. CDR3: CASSYGETQYF. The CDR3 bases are TGTGCCAGCAGTTACGGAGAGACCCAGTACTTC.

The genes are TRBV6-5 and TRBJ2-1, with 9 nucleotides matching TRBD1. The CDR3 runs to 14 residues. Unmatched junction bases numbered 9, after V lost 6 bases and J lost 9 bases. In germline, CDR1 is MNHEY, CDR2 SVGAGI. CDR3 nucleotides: TGTGCCAGCAGCGAAAGGACAGGGGTCGGTGAGCAGTTCTTC. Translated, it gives CASSERTGVGEQFF.

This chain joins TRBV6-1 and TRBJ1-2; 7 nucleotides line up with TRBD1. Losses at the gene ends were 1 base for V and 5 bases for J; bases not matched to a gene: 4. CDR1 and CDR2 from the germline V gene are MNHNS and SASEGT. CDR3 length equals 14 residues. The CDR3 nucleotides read TGTGCCAGCAGTGAAGATGACAGGGTATATGGCTACACCTTC. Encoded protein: CASSEDDRVYGYTF.

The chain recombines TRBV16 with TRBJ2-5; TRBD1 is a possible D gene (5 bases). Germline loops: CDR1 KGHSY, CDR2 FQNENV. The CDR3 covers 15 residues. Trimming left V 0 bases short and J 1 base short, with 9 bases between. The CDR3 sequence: CASSQSGPRQETQYF. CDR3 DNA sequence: TGTGCCAGCAGCCAATCGGGGCCTCGCCAAGAGACCCAGTACTTC.

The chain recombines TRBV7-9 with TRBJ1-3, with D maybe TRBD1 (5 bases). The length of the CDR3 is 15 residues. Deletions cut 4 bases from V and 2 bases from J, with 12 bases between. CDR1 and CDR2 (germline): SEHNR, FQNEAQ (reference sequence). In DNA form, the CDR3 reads TGTGCCAGCAGCTCCCGGGGGGGTACTGGAAACACCATATATTTT. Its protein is CASSSRGGTGNTIYF.

CDR3 DNA sequence: TGTGCCAGCTCACCGGCGCTCACGAGGGAGACCCAGTACTTC. It encodes CASSPALTRETQYF. J is TRBJ2-5 and V is TRBV18; D unresolved. V lost 3 bases, J lost 5 bases, and 13 bases lay in between. CDR1 and CDR2 (germline): KGHSH, LQKENI. The CDR3 covers 14 residues.